The entry below describes one T cell receptor beta chain. This sample was included in a study of T cell changes during pregnancy in multiple sclerosis. Trimming at V came to 6 bases and at J to 0 bases, leaving 4 bases not matched to a gene. CDR3 length: 14 residues. Germline V gives CDR1 MGHDK, CDR2 SYGVNS. TCRdb keeps only in-frame clones here, not all; method: immunoSEQ multiplex PCR. The sample contains about 100,000 clones, 85% to 95% of which appear only once. This sequence originates from a female donor with multiple sclerosis, enrolled in a pregnancy study. The rearrangement joins TRBV25-1 to TRBJ2-7, with TRBD2 matching over 8 bases. The sequencing used peripheral blood, collected before pregnancy. CDR3 in amino acids: CASSRSGNSYEQYF. The CDR3 DNA reads TGTGCCAGCAGCCGTAGCGGGAACTCCTACGAGCAGTACTTC.